This T cell receptor beta chain was profiled in a study of blood T cells in healthy people across ages. Study-wide results and caveats: With naive T cell percentage, TCR beta diversity showed a strong correlation.

Comments on this clonotype: No antigen is known for it.

The donors, aged roughly 6 to 90, were healthy Caucasians from Russia. Germline values: CDR1 MNHEY, CDR2 SMNVEV (reference sequence). This CDR3 comprises 15 residues. Deletions cut 8 bases from V and 2 bases from J, with 17 bases between. A second PCR of 7 to 11 cycles used a sample-barcoded 5' primer and a J-beta primer mix. TCRdb reprocessed the 5' RACE reads via MiXCR and lists one record per CDR3 protein. The repertoire holds 1.5 million to 2 million distinct CDR3 sequences, with 40% to 55% as singletons. Sequencing used blood. The receptor comes from a woman in her thirties or forties in good health. This chain joins TRBV27 and TRBJ2-3; D may be TRBD2 (5 bases). The CDR3 nucleotides are TGTGCCAGCGGCTATACGGGATACTCCACAGATACGCAGTATTTT. Protein: CASGYTGYSTDTQYF.